A selection of T cell receptor beta chains follows, all from one sample in a study of blood T cell repertoires in COVID-19. Clones were read by immunoSEQ multiplex PCR, and TCRdb kept only the in-frame ones, dropping some. The sample has 300,000 to 350,000 clones, about nine tenths seen once. The sample consisted of peripheral blood. The receptors stem from a man younger than 45 with COVID-19, enrolled during active disease. Both conserved end residues are part of each CDR3.

V gene	J gene	CDR3 protein
TRBV15	TRBJ2-3	CATSRSSGRVLDTQYF
TRBV12-3/TRBV12-4	TRBJ1-5	CASSTGEDQPQHF
TRBV7-3	TRBJ1-1	CASRSQGDTEAFF
TRBV12-3/TRBV12-4	TRBJ1-2	CASRRGENDYTF
TRBV18	TRBJ2-1	CASSPPTGNEQFF
TRBV4-3	TRBJ2-2	CASSQLRQFFSNTGELFF
TRBV5-4	TRBJ2-2	CASSTAGTGGTGELFF
TRBV15	TRBJ2-5	CATSVRQRETQYF
TRBV5-5	TRBJ2-2	CASSSREENTGELFF
TRBV5-8	TRBJ2-3	CASSRLAASDTQYF
TRBV5-1	TRBJ1-4	CASSLTATNEKLFF
TRBV7-3	TRBJ1-1	CASSLMAGSAEAFF
TRBV6-5	TRBJ2-7	CASSRAGTGVYEQYF
TRBV11-2	TRBJ2-1	CASSVRVAGGPNEQFF
TRBV7-2	TRBJ2-1	CASSLGGTSGNEQFF
TRBV4-2	TRBJ2-5	CASSRRLAQEQETQYF
TRBV27	TRBJ2-1	CASSLREGNEQFF
TRBV6-5	TRBJ1-1	CASTPLETGNTEAFF
TRBV19	TRBJ2-5	CASQQGVSQETQYF
TRBV27	TRBJ2-1	CASSPRDRVLPNEQFF
TRBV18	TRBJ1-2	CASSPGTVNYGYTF
TRBV2	TRBJ2-3	CASKAGSTDTQYF
TRBV5-5	TRBJ2-1	CASSLEDRGTYSYNEQFF
TRBV9	TRBJ1-3	CASSVVPGTAGSGNTIYF
TRBV2	TRBJ2-7	CASSADRGYEQYF
TRBV28	TRBJ2-7	CASSSTGIGAYEQYF
TRBV7-2	TRBJ2-1	CASSRDRGYNEQFF
TRBV10-3	TRBJ2-3	CAIRRTSDVDTQYF
TRBV6-8	TRBJ1-5	CASSYSREASNQPQHF
TRBV29-1	TRBJ2-1	CSVENPREDEQFF
TRBV9	TRBJ2-3	CASRRGLASGSVYF
TRBV4-1	TRBJ1-3	CASSQDYSAGGNTIYF
TRBV5-1	TRBJ2-3	CASSLYVRSDTQYF
TRBV7-8	TRBJ2-1	CASRTHRGPDEQFF
TRBV2	TRBJ1-1	CASRTDSWNTEAFF
TRBV9	TRBJ2-1	CASSVVGGKPRDEQFF
TRBV6-5	TRBJ2-5	CASRVVSGDQETQYF
TRBV24-1	TRBJ2-7	CANSPRDSFSYEQYF
TRBV19	TRBJ2-5	CASSRAEGETQYF
TRBV6-2/TRBV6-3	TRBJ2-5	CASSRREVQETQYF
TRBV6-6	TRBJ2-1	CASSRFIGSPLNNEQFF
TRBV19	TRBJ2-3	CASSVRVTDTQYF
TRBV7-3	TRBJ1-1	CASRGQGGDTEAFF
TRBV6-2/TRBV6-3	TRBJ1-4	CASSTQGKKLFF
TRBV4-1	TRBJ1-6	CASSQLQGRRSPLHF
TRBV5-1	TRBJ1-1	CASSFVGTIEAFF
TRBV27	TRBJ2-3	CASSLRGDPDTQYF
TRBV5-4	TRBJ2-7	CASSQRTGKEYF
TRBV4-2	TRBJ2-3	CASSQEAGLGTDTQYF
TRBV2	TRBJ2-7	CASTGDSYEQYF
TRBV11-2	TRBJ2-1	CASSLVRLAGSIEQFF
TRBV19	TRBJ2-3	CASSMIGGRTDTQYF
TRBV5-1	TRBJ2-6	CASSFLGQASGANVLTF
TRBV13	TRBJ1-4	CASSQDRDEKLFF
TRBV5-3	TRBJ1-4	CARSRTGTGNEKLFF
TRBV30	TRBJ2-7	CAWSRGDVGELYEQYF
TRBV6-6	TRBJ1-5	CASSYSNIDSNQPQHF
TRBV9	TRBJ2-1	CASSPGTSEYGEQFF
TRBV13	TRBJ1-2	CASSLYDRDLYGYTF